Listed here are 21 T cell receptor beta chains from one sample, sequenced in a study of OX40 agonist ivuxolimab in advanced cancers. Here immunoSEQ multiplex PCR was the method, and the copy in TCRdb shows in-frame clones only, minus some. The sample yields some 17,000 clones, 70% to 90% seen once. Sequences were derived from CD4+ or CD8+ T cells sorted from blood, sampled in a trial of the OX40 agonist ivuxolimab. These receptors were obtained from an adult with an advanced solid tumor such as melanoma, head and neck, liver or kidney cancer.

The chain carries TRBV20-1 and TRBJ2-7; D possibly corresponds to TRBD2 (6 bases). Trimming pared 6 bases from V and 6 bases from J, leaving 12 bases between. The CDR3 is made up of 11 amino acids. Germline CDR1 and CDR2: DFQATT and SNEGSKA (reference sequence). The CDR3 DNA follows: TGCAGTGCCCCGGAGGGGATCGAGCAGTACTTC. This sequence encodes CSAPEGIEQYF.

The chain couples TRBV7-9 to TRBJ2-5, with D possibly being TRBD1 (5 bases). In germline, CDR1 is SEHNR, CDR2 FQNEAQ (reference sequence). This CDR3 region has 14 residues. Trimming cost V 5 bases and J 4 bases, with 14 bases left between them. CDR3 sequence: CASSPDSSRETQYF. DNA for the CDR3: TGTGCCAGCAGCCCCGACAGTTCCCGAGAGACCCAGTACTTC.

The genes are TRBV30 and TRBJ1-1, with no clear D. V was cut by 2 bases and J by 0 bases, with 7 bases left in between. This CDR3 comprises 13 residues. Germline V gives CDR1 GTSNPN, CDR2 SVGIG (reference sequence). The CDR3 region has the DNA TGTGCCTGGAGTCTTGGGTTGAACACTGAAGCTTTCTTT. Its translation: CAWSLGLNTEAFF.

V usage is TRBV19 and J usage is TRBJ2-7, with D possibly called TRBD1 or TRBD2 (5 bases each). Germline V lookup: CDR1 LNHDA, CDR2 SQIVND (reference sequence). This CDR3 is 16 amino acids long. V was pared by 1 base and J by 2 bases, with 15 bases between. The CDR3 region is CASSIVAGREAYEQYF. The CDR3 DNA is TGTGCCAGTAGTATAGTCGCGGGCAGGGAAGCCTACGAGCAGTACTTC.

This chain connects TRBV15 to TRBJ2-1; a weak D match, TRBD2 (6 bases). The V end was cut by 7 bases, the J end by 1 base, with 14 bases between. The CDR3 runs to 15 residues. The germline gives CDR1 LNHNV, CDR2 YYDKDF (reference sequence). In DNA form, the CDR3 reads TGTGCCACCATGGGACCGCGGGGTTCCTACAATGAGCAGTTCTTC. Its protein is CATMGPRGSYNEQFF. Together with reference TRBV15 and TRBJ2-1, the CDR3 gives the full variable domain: DAMVIQNPRYQVTQFGKPVTLSCSQTLNHNVMYWYQQKSSQAPKLLFHYYDKDFNNEADTPDNFQSRRPNTSFCFLDIRSPGLGDTAMYLCATMGPRGSYNEQFFGPGTRLTVL.

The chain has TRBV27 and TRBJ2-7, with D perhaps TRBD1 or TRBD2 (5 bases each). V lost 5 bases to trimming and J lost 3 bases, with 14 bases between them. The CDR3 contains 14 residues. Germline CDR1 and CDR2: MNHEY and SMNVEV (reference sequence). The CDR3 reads CASSDLWGSYEQYF. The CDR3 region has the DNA TGTGCCAGCAGTGATTTGTGGGGGAGCTACGAGCAGTACTTC.

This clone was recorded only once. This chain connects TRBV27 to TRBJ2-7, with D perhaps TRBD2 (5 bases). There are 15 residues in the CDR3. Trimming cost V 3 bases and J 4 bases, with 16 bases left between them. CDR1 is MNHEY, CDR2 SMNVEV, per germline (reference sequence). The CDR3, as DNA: TGTGCCAGCAGTTTTACCGGGAACCCTATTTACGAGCAGTACTTC. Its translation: CASSFTGNPIYEQYF.

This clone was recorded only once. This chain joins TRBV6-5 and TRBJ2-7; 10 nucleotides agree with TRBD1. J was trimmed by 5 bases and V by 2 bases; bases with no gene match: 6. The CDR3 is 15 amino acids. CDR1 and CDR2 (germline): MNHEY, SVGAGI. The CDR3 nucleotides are TGTGCCAGCAGTTACCCCGGGACAGGGGCACACGAGCAGTACTTC. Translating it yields CASSYPGTGAHEQYF.

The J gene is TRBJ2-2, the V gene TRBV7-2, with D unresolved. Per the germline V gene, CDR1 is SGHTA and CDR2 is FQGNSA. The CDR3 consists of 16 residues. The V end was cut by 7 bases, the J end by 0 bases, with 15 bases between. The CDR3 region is CASTDAVQSNTGELFF. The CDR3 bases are TGTGCCAGCACCGACGCGGTACAGTCGAACACCGGGGAGCTGTTTTTT.

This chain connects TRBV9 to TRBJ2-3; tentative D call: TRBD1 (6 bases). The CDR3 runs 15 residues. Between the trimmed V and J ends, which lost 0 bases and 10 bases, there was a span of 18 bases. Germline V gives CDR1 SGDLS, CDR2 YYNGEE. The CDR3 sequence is CASSVAQGGGGAQYF. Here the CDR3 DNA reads TGTGCCAGCAGCGTAGCGCAGGGTGGGGGCGGAGCGCAGTATTTT. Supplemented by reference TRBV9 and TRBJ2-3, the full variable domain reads DSGVTQTPKHLITATGQRVTLRCSPRSGDLSVYWYQQSLDQGLQFLIQYYNGEERAKGNILERFSAQQFPDLHSELNLSSLELGDSALYFCASSVAQGGGGAQYFGPGTRLTVL.

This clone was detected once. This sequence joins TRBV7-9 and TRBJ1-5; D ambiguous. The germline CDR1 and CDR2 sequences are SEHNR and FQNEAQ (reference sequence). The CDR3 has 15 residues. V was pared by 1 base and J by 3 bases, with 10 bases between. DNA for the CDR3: TGTGCCAGCAGCTTAGGAGTCAGGCACAATCAGCCCCAGCATTTT. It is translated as CASSLGVRHNQPQHF.

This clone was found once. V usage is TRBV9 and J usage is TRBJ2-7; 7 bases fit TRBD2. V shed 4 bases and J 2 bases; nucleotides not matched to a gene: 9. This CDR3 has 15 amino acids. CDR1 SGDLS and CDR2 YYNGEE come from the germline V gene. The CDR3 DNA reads TGTGCCAGCAGCCTGGGGGGAGGGCGGGCCTACGAGCAGTACTTC. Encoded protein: CASSLGGGRAYEQYF.

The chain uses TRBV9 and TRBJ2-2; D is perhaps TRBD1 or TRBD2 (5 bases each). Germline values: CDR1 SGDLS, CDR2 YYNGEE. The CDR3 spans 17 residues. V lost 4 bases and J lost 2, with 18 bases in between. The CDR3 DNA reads TGTGCCAGCAGCTTATCAGTACGGGACGCCAACACCGGGGAGCTGTTTTTT. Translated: CASSLSVRDANTGELFF.

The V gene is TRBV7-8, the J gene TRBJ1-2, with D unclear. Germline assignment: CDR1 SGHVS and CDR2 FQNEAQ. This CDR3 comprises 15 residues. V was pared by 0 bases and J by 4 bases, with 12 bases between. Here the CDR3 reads CASSLARTSPYGYTF. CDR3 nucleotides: TGTGCCAGCAGCTTAGCCCGGACGAGCCCCTATGGCTACACCTTC.

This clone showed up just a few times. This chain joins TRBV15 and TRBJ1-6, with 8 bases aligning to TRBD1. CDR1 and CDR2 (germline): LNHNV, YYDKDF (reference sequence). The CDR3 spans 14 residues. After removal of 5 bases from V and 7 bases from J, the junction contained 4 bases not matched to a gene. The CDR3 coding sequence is TGTGCCACCAGCGGGAACAGGGGGAATTCACCCCTCCACTTT. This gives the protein CATSGNRGNSPLHF.

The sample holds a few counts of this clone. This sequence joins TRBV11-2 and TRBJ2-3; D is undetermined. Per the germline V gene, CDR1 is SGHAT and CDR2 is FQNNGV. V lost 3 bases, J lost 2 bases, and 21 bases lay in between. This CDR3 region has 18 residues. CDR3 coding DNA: TGTGCCAGCAGCTTGGACGCCAAGACATTATTAATCACAGATACGCAGTATTTT. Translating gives CASSLDAKTLLITDTQYF. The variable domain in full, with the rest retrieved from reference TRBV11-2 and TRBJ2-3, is EAGVAQSPRYKIIEKRQSVAFWCNPISGHATLYWYQQILGQGPKLLIQFQNNGVVDDSQLPKDRFSAERLKGVDSTLKIQPAKLEDSAVYLCASSLDAKTLLITDTQYFGPGTRLTVL.

CDR3 DNA sequence: TGTGCCAGCAGCGAGGGCGGGGAGCTGTTTTTT. This codes for CASSEGGELFF. The J gene is TRBJ2-2, the V gene TRBV7-9; TRBD2 might be the D (5 bases). Germline assignment: CDR1 SEHNR and CDR2 FQNEAQ (reference sequence). V lost 5 bases, J lost 7 bases, and 5 bases lay in between. The CDR3 is 11 residues long.

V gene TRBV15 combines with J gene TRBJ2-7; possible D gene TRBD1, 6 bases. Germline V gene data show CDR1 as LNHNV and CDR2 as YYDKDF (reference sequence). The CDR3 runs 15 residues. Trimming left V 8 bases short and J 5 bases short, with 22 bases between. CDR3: CATSVVIGDKDEQYF. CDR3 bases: TGTGCCACCTCAGTCGTTATCGGGGACAAGGACGAGCAGTACTTC. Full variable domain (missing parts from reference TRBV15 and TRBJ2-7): DAMVIQNPRYQVTQFGKPVTLSCSQTLNHNVMYWYQQKSSQAPKLLFHYYDKDFNNEADTPDNFQSRRPNTSFCFLDIRSPGLGDTAMYLCATSVVIGDKDEQYFGPGTRLTVT.

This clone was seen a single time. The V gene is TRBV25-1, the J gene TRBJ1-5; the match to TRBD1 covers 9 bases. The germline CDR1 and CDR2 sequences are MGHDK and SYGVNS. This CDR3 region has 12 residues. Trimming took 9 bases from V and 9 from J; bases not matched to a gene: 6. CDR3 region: CARGQGHRPQHF. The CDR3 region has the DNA TGTGCCAGGGGACAGGGCCACCGGCCCCAGCATTTT. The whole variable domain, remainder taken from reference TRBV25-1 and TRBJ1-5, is EADIYQTPRYLVIGTGKKITLECSQTMGHDKMYWYQQDPGMELHLIHYSYGVNSTEKGDLSSESTVSRIRTEHFPLTLESARPSHTSQYLCARGQGHRPQHFGDGTRLSIL.

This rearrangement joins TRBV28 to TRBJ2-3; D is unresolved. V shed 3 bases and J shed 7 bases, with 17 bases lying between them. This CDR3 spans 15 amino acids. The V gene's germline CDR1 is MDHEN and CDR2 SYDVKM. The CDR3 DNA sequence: TGTGCCAGCAGTTTTGATGGTAGCAGACATTATACGCAGTATTTT. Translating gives CASSFDGSRHYTQYF.

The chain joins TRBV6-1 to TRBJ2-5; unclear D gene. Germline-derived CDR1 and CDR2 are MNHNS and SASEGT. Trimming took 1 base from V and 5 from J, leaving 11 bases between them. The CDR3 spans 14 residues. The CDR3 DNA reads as TGTGCCAGCAGTGAAGACGTTGTGTTTGAGACCCAGTACTTC. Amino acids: CASSEDVVFETQYF.